Listed here is a single TCR beta chain. CDR1 and CDR2 from the germline V gene are DFQATT and SNEGSKA (reference sequence). The CDR3 consists of 11 residues. Trimming left V 3 bases short and J 9 bases short, with 9 bases between. The sample belongs to a study of blood T cell repertoires in COVID-19. Generated by immunoSEQ multiplex PCR, the TCRdb table keeps only in-frame clones and is missing some. The data show under 200,000 clones, with 79% seen just once and roughly 17% held by the top ten. The sequencing sample was made of peripheral blood. V is TRBV20-1 and J is TRBJ2-1; tentative D call: TRBD2 (5 bases). The clonotype comes from a man in his fifties or sixties with active or convalescent COVID-19. The CDR3 spells CSASIGSEQFF. The CDR3 bases are TGCAGTGCTAGTATTGGGAGTGAGCAGTTCTTC.